Shown below are 14 T cell receptor beta chains from a single sample sequenced in a study of patients and donors after allogeneic stem cell transplantation. MiXCR, applied by TCRdb to the RT-PCR reads, yields one record per CDR3 protein. The sample records some 880,000 distinct CDR3 sequences, more than 15% being singletons. Sequenced: blood, either unsorted or a sorted T cell fraction (not recorded which). The receptors stem from a human donor who was either an allogeneic HSCT recipient or a stem cell or donor lymphocyte infusion donor (not recorded which). It is not recorded whose cells these are; they may come from a transplant donor.

The sample holds many counts of this clonotype. The chain carries TRBV5-1 and TRBJ2-7; 7 nucleotides align to TRBD1. Germline CDR1 SGHRS, CDR2 YFSETQ. The CDR3 loop spans 14 amino acids. V lost 2 bases to trimming and J lost 2 bases; unmatched junction nucleotides: 4. CDR3 amino acids: CASSLTGQAYEQYF. The DNA of the CDR3 is TGCGCCAGCAGCTTAACCGGACAGGCCTACGAGCAGTACTTC.

V usage is TRBV12-3 or TRBV12-4 and J usage is TRBJ2-1; possible D gene TRBD2, 5 bases. V was clipped by 3 bases and J by 6 bases, with 12 bases between them. This CDR3 contains 14 residues. The CDR3 sequence is CASSFANRGNEQFF. For the CDR3, the DNA is TGTGCCAGCAGTTTTGCGAACCGGGGCAATGAGCAGTTCTTC.

This clonotype was seen more than once but under ten times. The chain employs TRBV5-1 and TRBJ2-1, with 10 positions matching TRBD1. CDR1 and CDR2 from the germline V gene are SGHRS and YFSETQ. The CDR3 is 15 amino acids. J lost 8 bases, V lost 0 bases, and 5 bases had no gene match. CDR3 coding DNA: TGCGCCAGCAGCTTGGTCGACAGGGGGCGGGATGAGCAGTTCTTC. Its translation: CASSLVDRGRDEQFF. Filled out from reference TRBV5-1 and TRBJ2-1, the complete variable domain reads KAGVTQTPRYLIKTRGQQVTLSCSPISGHRSVSWYQQTPGQGLQFLFEYFSETQRNKGNFPGRFSGRQFSNSRSEMNVSTLELGDSALYLCASSLVDRGRDEQFFGPGTRLTVL.

This clonotype was picked up a small number of times. V gene TRBV5-1 combines with J gene TRBJ1-3; 9 bases line up with TRBD1. Germline V CDR1 and CDR2: SGHRS, YFSETQ. The CDR3 contains 15 residues. The V segment lost 4 bases and the J segment 4 bases; nucleotides outside the gene matches: 6. CDR3 in amino acids: CASSPRTGAGNTIYF. The CDR3 region has the DNA TGCGCCAGCAGCCCCCGGACAGGGGCCGGAAACACCATATATTTT.

This clonotype was detected a few times. The rearrangement uses TRBV12-3 or TRBV12-4 and TRBJ1-1, with a tentative D call TRBD1 (5 bases). V lost 7 bases to trimming and J lost 1 base, with 19 bases between them. The CDR3 sequence is 16 residues long. CDR3 coding DNA: TGTGCCAGCACCAAGCCGGGACCCCCGGGGAACACTGAAGCTTTCTTT. Encoded protein: CASTKPGPPGNTEAFF.

This chain uses TRBV6-5 with TRBJ1-1, with D hard to call. V lost 2 bases and J lost 6, with 16 bases in between. Germline loops: CDR1 MNHEY, CDR2 SVGAGI. The CDR3 spans 15 residues. DNA for the CDR3: TGTGCCAGCAGTTACAAGACGGGCGGTGGCCCTGAAGCTTTCTTT. It specifies CASSYKTGGGPEAFF.

The CDR3 sequence is CASSLPGTSGGTSTDTQYF. The CDR3 bases are TGTGCCAGCAGCTTACCTGGGACTAGCGGGGGGACAAGCACAGATACGCAGTATTTT. The chain is built from TRBV11-2 and TRBJ2-3, with TRBD2 matching over 15 bases. The CDR3 length is 19 residues. With V trimmed by 2 bases and J by 0 bases, 6 bases remained unmatched. Germline V gives CDR1 SGHAT, CDR2 FQNNGV.

This clonotype was detected many times. This chain links TRBV29-1 with TRBJ2-1, with 7 nucleotides matching TRBD2. CDR3 length: 17 residues. Germline lookup yields CDR1 SQVTM and CDR2 ANQGSEA. Unmatched junction bases numbered 18, after V lost 6 bases and J lost 4 bases. DNA of the CDR3: TGCAGCGTGCTCGCCCGAACCCGGGACTACCCTTACAATGAGCAGTTCTTC. It translates to CSVLARTRDYPYNEQFF.

This rearrangement joins TRBV6-2 or TRBV6-3 to TRBJ1-1; TRBD1 is a possible D gene (6 bases). CDR1 and CDR2 (germline): MNHEY, SVGEGT. The CDR3 is 15 amino acids. Trimming took 2 bases from V and 1 from J, leaving 11 bases between them. The CDR3 DNA reads as TGTGCCAGCAGTTACCCACCCAGGGGGAACACTGAAGCTTTCTTT. Translated, it gives CASSYPPRGNTEAFF.

This chain links TRBV2 with TRBJ1-1, with a tentative D call TRBD1 (5 bases). Germline CDR1 is SNHLY and CDR2 is FYNNEI. There are 12 residues in the CDR3. The ends were cut back, 3 bases at V and 9 bases at J, with 11 bases in the middle. CDR3 residues: CASSESTEKAFF. The CDR3 nucleotides are TGTGCCAGCAGTGAGTCGACAGAAAAAGCTTTCTTT.

J is TRBJ2-1 and V is TRBV5-1; 7 nucleotides agree with TRBD2. This CDR3 is 16 amino acids long. J gave up 6 bases and V 4 bases, and 13 bases lay outside the gene matches. CDR1 and CDR2 (germline): SGHRS, YFSETQ. CDR3 sequence: CASSPSGLQDSNEQFF. The DNA of the CDR3 is TGCGCCAGCAGCCCTAGCGGTCTTCAGGACTCCAATGAGCAGTTCTTC. Based on the CDR3 plus reference TRBV5-1 and TRBJ2-1, the full variable domain is KAGVTQTPRYLIKTRGQQVTLSCSPISGHRSVSWYQQTPGQGLQFLFEYFSETQRNKGNFPGRFSGRQFSNSRSEMNVSTLELGDSALYLCASSPSGLQDSNEQFFGPGTRLTVL.

The rearrangement joins TRBV9 to TRBJ2-7; TRBD2 matches at 12 bases. In germline, CDR1 is SGDLS, CDR2 YYNGEE. V trimming: 0 bases; J trimming: 2 bases; junction bases outside the gene matches: 0. CDR3 size: 15 residues. The CDR3: CASSVASGGAYEQYF. The DNA for the CDR3 is TGTGCCAGCAGCGTAGCTAGCGGGGGGGCCTACGAGCAGTACTTC. The whole variable domain, filled in from reference TRBV9 and TRBJ2-7, reads DSGVTQTPKHLITATGQRVTLRCSPRSGDLSVYWYQQSLDQGLQFLIQYYNGEERAKGNILERFSAQQFPDLHSELNLSSLELGDSALYFCASSVASGGAYEQYFGPGTRLTVT.

This clonotype showed up just a few times. This chain links TRBV29-1 with TRBJ2-5; 7 nucleotides align to TRBD1. From germline, CDR1 is SQVTM and CDR2 ANQGSEA. J gave up 3 bases and V 3 bases, and 10 bases lay outside the gene matches. The CDR3 covers 15 residues. The CDR3 sequence is CSVDPAGTVEETQYF. CDR3 nucleotides: TGCAGCGTTGACCCCGCCGGGACAGTAGAAGAGACCCAGTACTTC.

A few counts support this clonotype. The chain employs TRBV7-2 and TRBJ2-3, with D possibly being TRBD2 (5 bases). The germline V gene has CDR1 SGHTA and CDR2 FQGNSA. The V end was cut by 10 bases, the J end by 4 bases, with 18 bases between. There are 14 residues in the CDR3. Written as DNA, the CDR3 is TGTGCCACCAAGAGGGCCCTAAAGGCAGATACGCAGTATTTT. It encodes CATKRALKADTQYF.